The source of this T cell receptor (beta chain) is a study of blood T cell repertoires in COVID-19 (dated by TCRdb to the early 2020s). The study in broad terms: Samples covering the acute and convalescent phases of COVID-19 were provided by collaborators in the United States, Italy and Spain. The sample metadata nearly always contained a de-identified subject ID, COVID-19 status, age in years and sex. The dataset comprised deeply sampled blood TCRbeta repertoires from subjects exposed to, actively infected with, or recovered from COVID-19. Where HLA class I and class II types were available, the types were taken from metadata supplied by the sample provider, not from assay-based typing. The prospective study material was composed of cDNA or gDNA derived from T cells, B-cell-depleted T cells, or PBMCs. The repertoires were released in a freely available public database meant as a resource for research on the immune response to SARS-CoV-2. Samples came from the ongoing ImmuneRACE study (first 160 participants) plus 1,254 subjects from 6 global collaborators. General findings and caveats noted by the study authors: How much clinical and demographic metadata was included differed by source and by participant, and the metadata was provided uncurated.

Turning to this clone: Its antigen target is currently unknown. Base qualities are missing; no much larger clone stands one base away.

Collaborating institutions collected whole blood in K2EDTA tubes following their own protocols. For TCRbeta analysis, collaborators shipped samples in one of three forms: frozen whole blood, isolated PBMCs, or DNA extracted from either of those sample types. The immunoSEQ Assay, a bias-controlled multiplex PCR, was used to amplify TCRbeta CDR3 regions from genomic DNA. Turning to the authors' computational methods: The number of nucleated cells in each sample was estimated from the amplification of reference gene primers within the assay. Sequence reads were collapsed and filtered to measure the absolute abundance of every unique TCRbeta CDR3 rearrangement. For each sample, productive Simpson clonality was calculated as the square root of Simpson's diversity index over productive rearrangements. Here the immuneACCESS table is served through TCRdb, limited to in-frame sequences with V and J called. Missing clones are a known gap in these copies; in checked studies unresolved V genes cover under half, and the rest lacks a known reason. V and J calls and clone size are as listed in that table; D and trimming were resolved from the DNA. The sample includes 150,000 to 160,000 clones, with nearly 80% observed a single time. Roughly 1.5% of the sample is taken by the ten largest.

Deletion took 6 bases off V and 1 base off J, with a span of 15 bases between the germline ends. Counted from cysteine to phenylalanine, this CDR3 has 15 amino acids. The sequence is cut down to CDR3 DNA, 45 bases in frame from base 1. In the germline V gene, CDR1 corresponds to MNHEY and CDR2 to SVGEGT. The rearrangement joined TRBV6-2 or TRBV6-3 to TRBJ1-2; the D gene cannot be named for sure. Sequenced sample: peripheral blood. This TCR derives from an elderly man with acute or convalescent COVID-19. This receptor has the CDR3 CASSRISGSNYGYTF. The DNA sequence is given as TGTGCCAGCAGCCGGATCTCCGGGAGTAACTATGGCTACACCTTC.